This entry lists 22 T cell receptor beta chains sequenced from one sample in a study of T cell responses to AZD1222 COVID-19 vaccine. Libraries were prepared by immunoSEQ multiplex PCR; TCRdb keeps only in-frame clonotypes and omits some of them. The data contain about 160,000 clones, approximately 92% of them singletons. The source was peripheral blood, collected 28 days after the second AZD1222 dose. The receptors shown here come from an adult who received the AZD1222 COVID-19 vaccine.

The chain uses TRBV5-1 and TRBJ1-5; no clear D gene. CDR3 size: 13 residues. Per germline, CDR1 SGHRS and CDR2 YFSETQ. The ends were cut back, 4 bases at V and 1 base at J, with 6 bases in the middle. CDR3 nucleotide sequence: TGCGCCAGCAGCCTTGACAGCAATCAGCCCCAGCATTTT. Its protein product is CASSLDSNQPQHF.

This chain connects TRBV12-5 to TRBJ1-2, with D hard to call. Trimming took 1 base from V and 4 from J, leaving 10 bases between them. The CDR3 consists of 14 residues. The V gene's germline CDR1 is LGHNT and CDR2 FRNRAP. This CDR3 is CASGLGALFYGYTF. CDR3 nucleotide sequence: TGTGCTAGTGGTTTGGGAGCCCTGTTCTATGGCTACACCTTC. Based on the CDR3 plus reference TRBV12-5 and TRBJ1-2, the full variable domain is DARVTQTPRHKVTEMGQEVTMRCQPILGHNTVFWYRQTMMQGLELLAYFRNRAPLDDSGMPKDRFSAEMPDATLATLKIQPSEPRDSAVYFCASGLGALFYGYTFGSGTRLTVV.

The V call is TRBV5-6, the J call TRBJ2-7, with TRBD1 as a possible D gene (6 bases). The CDR3 is made up of 12 amino acids. Trimming stripped 5 bases from V and 2 bases from J, with 8 bases between. Germline V gene lookup returns CDR1 SGHDT and CDR2 YYEEEE. CDR3 region: CASRQGTYEQYF. Here the CDR3 DNA reads TGTGCCAGCAGGCAGGGGACCTACGAGCAGTACTTC.

This chain links TRBV5-5 with TRBJ2-7; tentative D call: TRBD2 (5 bases). Germline V gene lookup returns CDR1 SGHKS and CDR2 YYEKEE (reference sequence). The germline V and J ends were trimmed by 0 bases and 4 bases, with 14 bases remaining between them. The CDR3 sequence is 15 residues long. The CDR3 is CASSLESDYLYEQYF. DNA for the CDR3: TGTGCCAGCAGCTTGGAGAGCGACTATTTATACGAGCAGTACTTC.

V is TRBV2 and J is TRBJ2-5; weak D call: TRBD2 (6 bases). Germline V gene data show CDR1 as SNHLY and CDR2 as FYNNEI. CDR3 length: 15 residues. Trimming pared 5 bases from V and 2 bases from J, leaving 15 bases between. CDR3 nucleotides: TGTGCCAGCAGTAAGGGGCCGGGGGATCAAGAGACCCAGTACTTC. Translated: CASSKGPGDQETQYF.

This rearrangement joins TRBV28 to TRBJ2-4; 11 bases are a match to TRBD2. The V and J ends lost 0 bases and 0 bases, in that order; junction bases with no gene match: 1. The CDR3 spans 17 residues. The germline CDR1 and CDR2 sequences are MDHEN and SYDVKM. CDR3 sequence reads: CASSLWGLAVAKNIQYF. As DNA, the CDR3 is TGTGCCAGCAGTTTATGGGGACTAGCGGTAGCCAAAAACATTCAGTACTTC.

This chain uses TRBV7-9 with TRBJ2-7, with 7 nucleotides matching TRBD1. CDR3 length equals 15 residues. The germline V gene encodes CDR1 SEHNR and CDR2 FQNEAQ (reference sequence). V lost 5 bases, J lost 1 base, and 8 bases stayed unmatched. The CDR3 loop reads CASSPGTALSYEQYF. The CDR3 DNA sequence: TGTGCCAGCAGCCCCGGGACAGCCCTTTCCTACGAGCAGTACTTC.

The V and J genes are TRBV5-1 and TRBJ2-7; 9 bases agree with TRBD1. CDR3 length: 20 amino acids. J was trimmed by 3 bases and V by 0 bases; bases with no gene match: 19. CDR1 and CDR2 (germline): SGHRS, YFSETQ. CDR3 region: CASSLARGQGTVKQHYEQYF. CDR3 nucleotide sequence: TGCGCCAGCAGCTTGGCCAGGGGACAGGGTACCGTAAAACAACACTACGAGCAGTACTTC.

About this clone: A much larger clone is a single base away; this may be a read error. Other DNA sequences in the same sample also yield this CDR3. J is TRBJ2-7 and V is TRBV4-1; perhaps TRBD1 as D (5 bases). Germline CDR1 reads MGHRA; CDR2 reads YSYEKL. The CDR3 has 15 residues. CDR3 in DNA: TGCGCCAGTAGCCAAAATCTGAACCTGCAGGGCGAGCAGTACTTC. Its protein is CASSQNLNLQGEQYF.

V is TRBV19 and J is TRBJ2-3, with 15 bases identical to TRBD2. V shed 6 bases, J shed 2 bases, and the junction held 9 bases outside the gene matches. The CDR3 has 18 residues. CDR1 LNHDA and CDR2 SQIVND come from the germline V gene (reference sequence). CDR3 DNA: TGTGCCAGTAGCCCGGGACTAGCGGGAGGACTCTTCACAGATACGCAGTATTTT. Its protein is CASSPGLAGGLFTDTQYF.

The chain carries TRBV15 and TRBJ1-5; 9 nucleotides match TRBD1. V lost 5 bases, J lost 3 bases, and 5 bases stayed unmatched. Germline V gene lookup returns CDR1 LNHNV and CDR2 YYDKDF (reference sequence). The CDR3 length is 15 residues. Here the CDR3 reads CATSGGQGYNQPQHF. In nucleotides, the CDR3 is TGTGCCACCAGCGGGGGACAGGGCTACAATCAGCCCCAGCATTTT.

The chain links TRBV5-1 to TRBJ1-1; D call uncertain. The V end was cut by 1 base, the J end by 1 base, with 8 bases between. Germline values: CDR1 SGHRS, CDR2 YFSETQ. The CDR3 is 14 amino acids. The CDR3 region has the DNA TGCGCCAGCAGCTTGCGGCAGGAGAACACTGAAGCTTTCTTT. As protein: CASSLRQENTEAFF.

This sequence joins TRBV5-1 and TRBJ2-2; no definite D call. CDR1 SGHRS and CDR2 YFSETQ come from the germline V gene. CDR3 length: 15 residues. With 0 bases removed from V and 1 base from J, the gap between germline ends came to 7 bases. As DNA, the CDR3 is TGCGCCAGCAGCTTGGCCCGAGGGAACACCGGGGAGCTGTTTTTT. This sequence encodes CASSLARGNTGELFF.

The CDR3 protein is CASSLGLLYSYEQYF. The CDR3 nucleotides are TGTGCCAGCAGCTTAGGCTTACTATACTCCTACGAGCAGTACTTC. The chain is built from TRBV11-2 and TRBJ2-7; D not resolved. Per the germline V gene, CDR1 is SGHAT and CDR2 is FQNNGV. This CDR3 comprises 15 residues. The ends were cut back, 1 base at V and 0 bases at J, with 10 bases in the middle.

This rearrangement joins TRBV10-2 to TRBJ1-2, with 8 bases lining up with TRBD1. The length of the CDR3 is 14 residues. V was clipped by 7 bases and J by 7 bases; unmatched bases: 11. CDR1 is WSHSY and CDR2 is SAAADI in the germline V gene. The CDR3 loop reads CASNQGQEIGGYTF. CDR3 DNA: TGCGCCAGCAACCAGGGACAGGAGATTGGTGGCTACACCTTC.

The genes are TRBV5-1 and TRBJ1-1, with D perhaps matching TRBD1 (6 bases). Germline V gene data show CDR1 as SGHRS and CDR2 as YFSETQ. The CDR3 consists of 16 residues. Deletions cut 0 bases from V and 7 bases from J, with 19 bases between. The CDR3 DNA is TGCGCCAGCAGCTTGGCCACCTCCCCAGGGGTGGGTGAAGCTTTCTTT. Amino acid sequence: CASSLATSPGVGEAFF.

The chain couples TRBV5-1 to TRBJ1-1, with TRBD1 as a possible D gene (5 bases). The CDR3 has 17 amino acids. Germline-derived CDR1 and CDR2 are SGHRS and YFSETQ. The V end was cut by 4 bases, the J end by 1 base, with 20 bases between. The CDR3 nucleotides are TGCGCCAGCAGCAAACAGGCCTTCTCGCCCCAGAACACTGAAGCTTTCTTT. Translated: CASSKQAFSPQNTEAFF. Full variable domain (remainder filled in from reference TRBV5-1 and TRBJ1-1): KAGVTQTPRYLIKTRGQQVTLSCSPISGHRSVSWYQQTPGQGLQFLFEYFSETQRNKGNFPGRFSGRQFSNSRSEMNVSTLELGDSALYLCASSKQAFSPQNTEAFFGQGTRLTVV.

This chain connects TRBV5-1 to TRBJ2-5, with D perhaps TRBD2 (6 bases). V gave up 5 bases and J gave up 5 bases, with 19 bases separating them. The CDR3 is 15 amino acids. CDR1 is SGHRS, CDR2 YFSETQ, per germline. DNA for the CDR3: TGCGCCAGCAGTTCTGCGGGGACGGCGGCGGAGACCCAGTACTTC. Translation gives CASSSAGTAAETQYF.

This clone was observed a single time. The V call is TRBV10-3, the J call TRBJ1-1; no firm D call. This CDR3 region has 12 residues. Germline loops: CDR1 ENHRY, CDR2 SYGVKD. Deletions cut 2 bases from V and 1 base from J, with 2 bases between. The CDR3 coding sequence is TGTGCCATCAGTGAGACGAACACTGAAGCTTTCTTT. It codes for CAISETNTEAFF.

The CDR3 DNA sequence: TGTGCCAGCAGCTTAGTAGGTCAGCCAAATCAGCCCCAGCATTTT. Protein sequence: CASSLVGQPNQPQHF. J is TRBJ1-5 and V is TRBV7-8; the D is unclear. With 1 base removed from V and 4 bases from J, the gap between germline ends came to 11 bases. The CDR3 has 15 residues. Germline CDR1 is SGHVS and CDR2 is FQNEAQ.

This chain connects TRBV5-4 to TRBJ2-1, with 11 nucleotides matching TRBD2. This CDR3 is built from 18 residues. V dropped 2 bases and J dropped 2; count of bases not matched to a gene: 9. Germline V CDR1 and CDR2: SGHNT, YYREEE (reference sequence). The CDR3 spells CASSFGLAGGTPYNEQFF. In DNA, the CDR3 is TGTGCCAGCAGCTTTGGACTAGCGGGTGGGACGCCCTACAATGAGCAGTTCTTC.

The gene calls are TRBV5-1 and TRBJ1-2, with 7 bases aligning to TRBD1. Germline CDR1 SGHRS, CDR2 YFSETQ. The CDR3 is 15 residues long. J gave up 1 base and V 4 bases, and 7 bases lay outside the gene matches. The CDR3 DNA reads as TGCGCCAGCAGCCCGGGGACAGCCATTAACTATGGCTACACCTTC. Amino acid sequence: CASSPGTAINYGYTF.